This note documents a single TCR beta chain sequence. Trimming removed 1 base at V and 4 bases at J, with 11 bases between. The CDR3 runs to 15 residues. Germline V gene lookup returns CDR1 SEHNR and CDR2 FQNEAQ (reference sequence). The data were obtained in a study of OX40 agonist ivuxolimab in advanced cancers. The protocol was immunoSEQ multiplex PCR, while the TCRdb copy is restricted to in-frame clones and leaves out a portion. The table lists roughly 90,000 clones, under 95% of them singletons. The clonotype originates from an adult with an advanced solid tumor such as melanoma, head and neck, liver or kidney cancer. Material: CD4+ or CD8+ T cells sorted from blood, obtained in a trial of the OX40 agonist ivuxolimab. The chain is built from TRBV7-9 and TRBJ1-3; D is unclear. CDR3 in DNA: TGTGCCAGCAGCTTAGAGGTCTTAGTAGGAAACACCATATATTTT. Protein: CASSLEVLVGNTIYF.